The 10 T cell receptor beta chains below all came from one sample that was sequenced in a study of cytotoxic CD8 clonotypes in ibrutinib-treated CLL (dated by TCRdb to the early 2020s). The sample's time point label, in plain terms: roughly 2 years on ibrutinib. Libraries were made using the immunoSEQ multiplex PCR assay. TCRdb limited this immuneACCESS table to in-frame rearrangements with V and J called. A share of clones is missing; checked studies link under half to unresolved V genes, and the rest is unexplained. This sample holds over 120,000 clones; about 76% were observed only once. Jointly, the top ten make up around 4.9% of the sample. The input for sequencing was PBMCs, taken after 24 months of ibrutinib treatment. These TCRs come from a human donor with chronic lymphocytic leukemia.

Of note for this clone: Other nucleotide sequences from this sample produce the same CDR3. V gene TRBV6-6 combines with J gene TRBJ1-2, with D perhaps matching TRBD1 (6 bases). The CDR3 runs 13 residues. V was pared by 6 bases and J by 5 bases, with 13 bases between. Per germline, CDR1 MNHNY and CDR2 SVGAGI (reference sequence). CDR3 in DNA: TGTGCCAGCAGCCCGCGGGGGGCTTATGGCTACACCTTC. It is translated as CASSPRGAYGYTF.

This clone was counted a few times. The V and J genes are TRBV7-9 and TRBJ1-1, with D possibly TRBD1 on 6 matching bases. The CDR3 totals 14 residues. Trimming took 5 bases from V and 2 from J, leaving 12 bases between them. Germline V gene data show CDR1 as SEHNR and CDR2 as FQNEAQ (reference sequence). Here the CDR3 reads CASSPGAVNTEAFF. CDR3 nucleotide sequence: TGTGCCAGCAGCCCAGGGGCGGTTAACACTGAAGCTTTCTTT.

V usage is TRBV28 and J usage is TRBJ1-2; the match to TRBD1 covers 7 bases. This CDR3 region has 14 residues. Trimming at V came to 2 bases and at J to 6 bases, leaving 6 bases not matched to a gene. CDR1 and CDR2 from the germline V gene are MDHEN and SYDVKM. The CDR3 coding sequence is TGTGCCAGCAGTTTAGATGAACAGGGGAATGGCTACACCTTC. It encodes CASSLDEQGNGYTF.

The genes are TRBV28 and TRBJ1-3; no definite D call. The CDR3 loop spans 14 amino acids. Germline V lookup: CDR1 MDHEN, CDR2 SYDVKM. The V and J ends lost 3 bases and 4 bases respectively, with 10 bases between them. The CDR3 DNA is TGTGCCAGCAGTTTGGTCTCGGGGGGAAACACCATATATTTT. This codes for CASSLVSGGNTIYF.

The J gene is TRBJ1-4, the V gene TRBV5-6, with unresolved D. Germline values: CDR1 SGHDT, CDR2 YYEEEE. V lost 0 bases to trimming and J lost 5 bases, with 5 bases between them. The CDR3 loop spans 13 amino acids. The CDR3 is CASSLEYNEKLFF. For the CDR3, the DNA is TGTGCCAGCAGCTTGGAGTACAATGAAAAACTGTTTTTT.

The chain employs TRBV14 and TRBJ1-1; 11 bases line up with TRBD1. The germline V gene encodes CDR1 SGHDN and CDR2 FVKESK. With V trimmed by 1 base and J by 8 bases, 9 bases remained unmatched. This CDR3 comprises 16 residues. CDR3 sequence: CASSQGSGTGGIEAFF. CDR3 nucleotide sequence: TGTGCCAGCAGCCAAGGGTCCGGGACAGGGGGAATCGAAGCTTTCTTT.

The chain links TRBV18 to TRBJ1-5; 7 bases align to TRBD1. V lost 5 bases, J lost 5 bases, and 9 bases stayed unmatched. The CDR3 is 15 residues long. Germline CDR1 reads KGHSH; CDR2 reads LQKENI. CDR3: CASSTRDSGDQPQHF. As DNA, the CDR3 is TGTGCCAGCTCAACCAGGGACAGCGGAGATCAGCCCCAGCATTTT. Looking up the rest from reference TRBV18 and TRBJ1-5 gives the full variable domain: NAGVMQNPRHLVRRRGQEARLRCSPMKGHSHVYWYRQLPEEGLKFMVYLQKENIIDESGMPKERFSAEFPKEGPSILRIQQVVRGDSAAYFCASSTRDSGDQPQHFGDGTRLSIL.

This chain joins TRBV11-2 and TRBJ2-1, with TRBD2 as a possible D gene (6 bases). Trimming removed 2 bases from V and 0 bases from J, with 17 bases in between. The CDR3 has 18 residues. Germline values: CDR1 SGHAT, CDR2 FQNNGV. The CDR3 loop is CASSLPSSGRRSYNEQFF. CDR3 DNA: TGTGCCAGCAGCTTACCTTCCTCAGGGAGGCGCTCCTACAATGAGCAGTTCTTC.

The chain has TRBV13 and TRBJ1-1, with TRBD1 as a possible D gene (5 bases). Trimming pared 2 bases from V and 6 bases from J, leaving 13 bases between. CDR3 length equals 14 residues. Germline CDR1 PRHDT, CDR2 FYEKMQ (reference sequence). The CDR3 sequence: CASSLLRGGAEAFF. The CDR3 nucleotides read TGTGCCAGCAGCTTACTTAGGGGAGGGGCTGAAGCTTTCTTT.

This clone was observed at least ten times. The chain joins TRBV30 to TRBJ1-2; tentatively, D is TRBD1 (5 bases). V was trimmed by 3 bases and J by 4 bases, leaving 24 bases between them. CDR3 length equals 17 residues. Germline-derived CDR1 and CDR2 are GTSNPN and SVGIG (reference sequence). CDR3 in DNA: TGTGCCTGGAGGTGGTTGGGGCCCCTACTATCTGGCTATGGCTACACCTTC. As protein: CAWRWLGPLLSGYGYTF.